This T cell receptor beta chain stems from a study of cytomegalovirus exposure and HLA in healthy donors. A remark on this clone: Antigen: not known.

Only in-frame clones appear in the TCRdb table, and some are missing; sequencing was by immunoSEQ multiplex PCR. The data show 250,000 or so clones, roughly 90% seen once. General study findings and limits: Published work reported that the classifier diagnosed cytomegalovirus status with high specificity and sensitivity. In vitro assays verified that three CMV-associated chains recognized CMV antigens specifically.

The CDR3 runs to 11 residues. Germline V gives CDR1 DFQATT, CDR2 SNEGSKA (reference sequence). Deletions cut 6 bases from V and 7 bases from J, with 9 bases between. Sequencing was done on a sample of PBMCs. The source of this sequence is a woman aged 18-35 years in good health and CMV-seronegative. The chain couples TRBV20-1 to TRBJ2-2; D is possibly TRBD1 (5 bases). The CDR3 protein is CSAQQGGELFF. The DNA for the CDR3 is TGCAGTGCCCAGCAGGGCGGGGAGCTGTTTTTT.